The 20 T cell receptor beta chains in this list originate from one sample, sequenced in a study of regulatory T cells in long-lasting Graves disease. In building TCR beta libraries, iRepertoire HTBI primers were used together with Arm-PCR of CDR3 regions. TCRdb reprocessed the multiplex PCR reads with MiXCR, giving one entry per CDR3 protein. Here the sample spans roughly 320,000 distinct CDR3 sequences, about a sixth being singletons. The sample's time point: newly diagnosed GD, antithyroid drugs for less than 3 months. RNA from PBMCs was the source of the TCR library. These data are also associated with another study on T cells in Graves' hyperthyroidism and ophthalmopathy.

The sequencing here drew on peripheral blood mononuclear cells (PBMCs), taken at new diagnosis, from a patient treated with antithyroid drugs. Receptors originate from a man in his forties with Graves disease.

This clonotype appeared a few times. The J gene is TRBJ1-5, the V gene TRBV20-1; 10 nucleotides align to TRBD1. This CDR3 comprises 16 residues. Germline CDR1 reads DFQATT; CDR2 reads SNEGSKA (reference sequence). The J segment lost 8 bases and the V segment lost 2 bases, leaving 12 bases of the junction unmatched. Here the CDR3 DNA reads TGCAGTGCTAGAAGACCAACGACAGGGGGCGTTGAGCCCCAGCATTTT. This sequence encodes CSARRPTTGGVEPQHF.

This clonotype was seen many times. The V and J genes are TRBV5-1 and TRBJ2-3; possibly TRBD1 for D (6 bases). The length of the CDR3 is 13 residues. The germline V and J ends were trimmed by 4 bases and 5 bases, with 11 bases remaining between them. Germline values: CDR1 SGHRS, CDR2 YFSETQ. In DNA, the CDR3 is TGCGCCAGCAGCCCCCAGACAGGAGATACGCAGTATTTT. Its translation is CASSPQTGDTQYF.

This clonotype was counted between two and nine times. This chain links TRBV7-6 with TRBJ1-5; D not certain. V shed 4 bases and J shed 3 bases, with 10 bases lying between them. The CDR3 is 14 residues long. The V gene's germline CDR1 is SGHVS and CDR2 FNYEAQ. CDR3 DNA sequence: TGTGCCAGCAGCTACCCGGGGATCAATCAGCCCCAGCATTTT. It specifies CASSYPGINQPQHF.

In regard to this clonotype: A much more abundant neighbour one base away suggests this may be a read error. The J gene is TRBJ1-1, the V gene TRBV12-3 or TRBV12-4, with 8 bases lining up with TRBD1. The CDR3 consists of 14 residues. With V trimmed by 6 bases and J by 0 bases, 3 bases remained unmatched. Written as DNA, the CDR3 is TGTGCCAGCAGGCAGACAGGGGTGAACACTGAAGCTTTCTTT. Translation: CASRQTGVNTEAFF.

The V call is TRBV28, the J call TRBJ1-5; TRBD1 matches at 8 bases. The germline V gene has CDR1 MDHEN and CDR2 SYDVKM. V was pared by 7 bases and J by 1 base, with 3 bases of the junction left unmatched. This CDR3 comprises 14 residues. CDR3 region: CASTGQGSNQPQHF. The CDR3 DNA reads TGTGCCAGCACCGGACAGGGAAGCAATCAGCCCCAGCATTTT.

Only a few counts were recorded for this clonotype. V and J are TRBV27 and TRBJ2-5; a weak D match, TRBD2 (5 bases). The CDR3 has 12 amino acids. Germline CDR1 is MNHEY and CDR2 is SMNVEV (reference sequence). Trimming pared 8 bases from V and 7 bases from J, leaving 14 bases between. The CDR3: CASWGVRGTQYF. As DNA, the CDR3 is TGTGCCAGCTGGGGTGTACGGGGGACCCAGTACTTC.

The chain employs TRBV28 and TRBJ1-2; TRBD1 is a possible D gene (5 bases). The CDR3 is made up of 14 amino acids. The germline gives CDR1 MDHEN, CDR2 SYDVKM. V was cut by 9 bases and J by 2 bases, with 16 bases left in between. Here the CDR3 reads CASSTDNRNYGYTF. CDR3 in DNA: TGTGCCAGTTCCACGGACAATAGAAACTATGGCTACACCTTC.

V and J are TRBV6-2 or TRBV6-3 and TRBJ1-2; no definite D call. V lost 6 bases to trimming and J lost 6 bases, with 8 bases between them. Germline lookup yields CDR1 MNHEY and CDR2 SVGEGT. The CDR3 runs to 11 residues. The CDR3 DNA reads TGTGCCAGCAGGGAAGGAGATGGCTACACCTTC. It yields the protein CASREGDGYTF.

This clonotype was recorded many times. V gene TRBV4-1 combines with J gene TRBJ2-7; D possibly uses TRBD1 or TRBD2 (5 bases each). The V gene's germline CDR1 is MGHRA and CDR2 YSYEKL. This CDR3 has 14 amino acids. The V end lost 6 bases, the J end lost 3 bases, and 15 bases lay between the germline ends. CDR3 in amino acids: CASRRGVGVYEQYF. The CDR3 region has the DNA TGCGCCAGCAGGAGGGGTGTGGGAGTCTACGAGCAGTACTTC.

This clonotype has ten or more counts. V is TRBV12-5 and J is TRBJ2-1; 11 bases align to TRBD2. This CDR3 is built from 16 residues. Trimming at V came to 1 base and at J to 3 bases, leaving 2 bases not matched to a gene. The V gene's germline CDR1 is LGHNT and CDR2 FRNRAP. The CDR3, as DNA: TGTGCTAGTGGTTTGGCCCTAGCGGGGGGCTACAATGAGCAGTTCTTC. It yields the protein CASGLALAGGYNEQFF.

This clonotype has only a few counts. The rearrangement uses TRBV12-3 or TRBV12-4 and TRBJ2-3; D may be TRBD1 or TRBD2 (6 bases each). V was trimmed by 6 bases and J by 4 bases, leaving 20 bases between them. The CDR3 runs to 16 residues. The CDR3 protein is CASSPEPGGLADTQYF. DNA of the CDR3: TGTGCCAGCAGCCCAGAGCCCGGGGGCCTAGCAGATACGCAGTATTTT.

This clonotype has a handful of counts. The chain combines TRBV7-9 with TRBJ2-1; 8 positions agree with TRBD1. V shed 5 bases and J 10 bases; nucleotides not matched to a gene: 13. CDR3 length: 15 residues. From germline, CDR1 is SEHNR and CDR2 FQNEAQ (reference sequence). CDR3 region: CASSLEDRVREEQFF. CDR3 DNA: TGTGCCAGCAGCCTGGAGGACAGGGTTCGGGAAGAGCAGTTCTTC.

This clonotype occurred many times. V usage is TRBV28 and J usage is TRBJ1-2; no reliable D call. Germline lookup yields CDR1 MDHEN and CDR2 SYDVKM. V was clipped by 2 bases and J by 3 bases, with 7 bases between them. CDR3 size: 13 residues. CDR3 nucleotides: TGTGCCAGCAGTTTAATACGGGACTATGGCTACACCTTC. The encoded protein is CASSLIRDYGYTF.

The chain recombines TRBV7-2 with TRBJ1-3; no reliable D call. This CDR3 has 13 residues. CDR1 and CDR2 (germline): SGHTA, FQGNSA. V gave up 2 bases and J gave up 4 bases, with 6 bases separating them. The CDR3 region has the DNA TGTGCCAGCAGCTTACGAGTGGGAAACACCATATATTTT. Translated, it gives CASSLRVGNTIYF.

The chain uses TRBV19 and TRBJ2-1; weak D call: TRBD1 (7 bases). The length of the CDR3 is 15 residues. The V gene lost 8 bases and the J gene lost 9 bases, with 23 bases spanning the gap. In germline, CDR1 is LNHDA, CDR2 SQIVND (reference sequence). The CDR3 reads CASGRSRDSSGEQFF. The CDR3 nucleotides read TGTGCCAGTGGGAGGAGTAGGGACAGCTCCGGTGAGCAGTTCTTC.

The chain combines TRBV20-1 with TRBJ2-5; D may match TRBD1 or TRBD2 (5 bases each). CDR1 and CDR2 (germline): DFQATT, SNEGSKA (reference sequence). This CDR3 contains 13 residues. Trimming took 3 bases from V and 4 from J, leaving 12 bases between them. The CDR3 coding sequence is TGCAGTGCTAGCTTGGGGACCGGAGAGACCCAGTACTTC. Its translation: CSASLGTGETQYF.

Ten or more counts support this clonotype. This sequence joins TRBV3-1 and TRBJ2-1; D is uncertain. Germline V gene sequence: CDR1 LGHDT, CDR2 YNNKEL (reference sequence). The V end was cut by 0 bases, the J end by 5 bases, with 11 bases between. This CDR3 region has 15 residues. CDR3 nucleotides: TGTGCCAGCAGCCAAGATACTAACAGAGACAATGAGCAGTTCTTC. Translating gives CASSQDTNRDNEQFF.

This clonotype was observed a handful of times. The CDR3, as DNA: TGCAGTGCTAGGTCAGGGGGGTATCAGCCCCAGCATTTT. Translated: CSARSGGYQPQHF. The chain recombines TRBV20-1 with TRBJ1-5; 7 nucleotides agree with TRBD1. J lost 5 bases, V lost 3 bases, and 4 bases had no gene match. Germline V CDR1 and CDR2: DFQATT, SNEGSKA (reference sequence). The CDR3 runs to 13 residues.

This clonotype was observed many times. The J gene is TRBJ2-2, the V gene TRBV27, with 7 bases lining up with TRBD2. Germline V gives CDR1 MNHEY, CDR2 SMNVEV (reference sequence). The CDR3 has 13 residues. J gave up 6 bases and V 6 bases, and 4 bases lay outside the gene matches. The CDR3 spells CASSLAEAGELFF. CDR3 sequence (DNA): TGTGCCAGCAGCCTAGCGGAGGCCGGGGAGCTGTTTTTT.

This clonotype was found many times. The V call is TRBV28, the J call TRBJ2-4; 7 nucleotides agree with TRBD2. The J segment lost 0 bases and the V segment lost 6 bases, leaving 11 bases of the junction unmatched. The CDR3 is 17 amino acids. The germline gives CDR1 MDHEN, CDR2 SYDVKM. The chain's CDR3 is CASSTNRLAVAKNIQYF. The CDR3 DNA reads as TGTGCCAGCAGCACAAACCGTCTAGCGGTAGCCAAAAACATTCAGTACTTC.